This is a list of T cell receptor beta chains from one sample in a study of cytomegalovirus exposure and HLA in healthy donors. The protocol was immunoSEQ multiplex PCR, while the TCRdb copy is restricted to in-frame clones and leaves out a portion. The sample has over 130,000 clones, more than 75% seen once. The sequenced sample consisted of PBMCs. The origin of the receptors is a human donor in good health. The conserved cysteine and the conserved F or W are not part of the CDR3 here.

CDR3 protein | V gene | CDR3 length | J gene
ASSLVGGSTEAF | TRBV7-9 | 12 | TRBJ1-1
ASSYRTVAVNTEAF | TRBV6-5 | 14 | TRBJ1-1
ASSFRLAGLTDTQY | TRBV28 | 14 | TRBJ2-3
ASSFLQGAQH | TRBV28 | 10 | TRBJ1-5
ASSAGLAGGLYEQY | TRBV9 | 14 | TRBJ2-7
ASSPGSGAYNEQF | TRBV4-3 | 13 | TRBJ2-1
ASSASFHEQF | TRBV2 | 10 | TRBJ2-1
ATSRASGSNNEQF | TRBV15 | 13 | TRBJ2-1
ASSFPSRVSSHEQY | TRBV28 | 14 | TRBJ2-7
ASSVDRALDTQY | TRBV7-9 | 12 | TRBJ2-3
ASSIIANSNQPQH | TRBV19 | 13 | TRBJ1-5
ASSVGLGAMNTGELF | TRBV9 | 15 | TRBJ2-2
ASMGGRGYEQY | TRBV25-1 | 11 | TRBJ2-7
ASSQDRGRTSSSNQPQH | TRBV4-2 | 17 | TRBJ1-5
ASSQEPGQGLLTYEQY | TRBV7-2 | 16 | TRBJ2-7
AWSVDGGRRRGEAF | TRBV30 | 14 | TRBJ1-1
ASSVGQLAEQY | TRBV9 | 11 | TRBJ2-7
ASSTLQGYEQY | TRBV10-2 | 11 | TRBJ2-7
ASSGTNGYGYT | TRBV2 | 11 | TRBJ1-2
ASSSTGGQETQY | TRBV7-7 | 12 | TRBJ2-5
ASSIGVGQAAYEQY | TRBV19 | 14 | TRBJ2-7
ASRPGHGTYEQY | TRBV2 | 12 | TRBJ2-7
ASRPQGGGEKLF | TRBV2 | 12 | TRBJ1-4
ACVAGVTDQETQY | TRBV30 | 13 | TRBJ2-5
ATKRGVISYEQY | TRBV28 | 12 | TRBJ2-7
AWSVLGDYNSPLH | TRBV30 | 13 | TRBJ1-6
ASSLEQGADEQY | TRBV5-4 | 12 | TRBJ2-7
ASRSENQPQH | TRBV7-9 | 10 | TRBJ1-5
ASSLEDRVGSTDTQY | TRBV5-1 | 15 | TRBJ2-3
ASSIGGGAESP | TRBV19 | 11 | TRBJ1-2
SARTGGDGYT | TRBV29-1 | 10 | TRBJ1-2
ASSEGDRPYEQY | TRBV25-1 | 12 | TRBJ2-7
AISESTSGTGNEQF | TRBV10-3 | 14 | TRBJ2-1
ASSYSLPGGNTEAF | TRBV6-5 | 14 | TRBJ1-1
ASSLDGSLYNEQF | TRBV11-2 | 13 | TRBJ2-1
ASSSADRSSYEQY | TRBV7-9 | 13 | TRBJ2-7
ASSAGTGLYYEQY | TRBV7-2 | 13 | TRBJ2-7
ASSLGVSYNEQF | TRBV5-6 | 12 | TRBJ2-1
ASSLWTARDTEAF | TRBV28 | 13 | TRBJ1-1
ASSKGLAGGTYNEQF | TRBV28 | 15 | TRBJ2-1
ASSVYRGQETQY | TRBV19 | 12 | TRBJ2-5
ASSSHDRAYGYP | TRBV6-5 | 12 | TRBJ1-2
ASSSDRVGGYT | TRBV7-9 | 11 | TRBJ1-2
ASSLTGGPNTGELF | TRBV7-3 | 14 | TRBJ2-2
ASSVETSSTGGFSGNTIY | TRBV9 | 18 | TRBJ1-3
ASSLDPDSPLH | TRBV7-7 | 11 | TRBJ1-6
ASSQDSGFSYEQY | TRBV4-2 | 13 | NA
ASSQRTGGDGDIQY | TRBV4-3 | 14 | TRBJ2-4
ASGLVLDLRTGELF | TRBV12-5 | 14 | TRBJ2-2